These T cell receptor beta chains were read from a single sample in a study of a mutant IDH1 vaccine in newly diagnosed glioma. Using immunoSEQ multiplex PCR, the repertoire was profiled, and TCRdb retains in-frame clones only, with some absent. The sample comprises roughly 40,000 clones, around 93% of which are singletons, and 3% to 4.5% rests with the top ten. Their recognized antigens are unknown. Sequencing was performed on PBMCs, taken from a glioma patient whose treatment included an IDH1 peptide vaccine. These receptors were taken from a man aged 50 or older with glioma. The CDR3 runs from the conserved cysteine through the conserved F or W. A D gene is named only where the DNA matches it firmly. Clone size is not always given. Where it is, it says once, few, many or a class for expanded clones.

J gene: TRBJ1-1
D gene: TRBD1
clone size: few
V gene: TRBV2
CDR3 DNA: TGTGCCAGCAGCGGGACAGGGGCAAGTAGCACTGAAGCTTTCTTT
CDR3 protein: CASSGTGASSTEAFF

J gene: TRBJ2-1
D gene: -
clone size: -
V gene: TRBV30
CDR3 DNA: TGTGCCTGGACCGTCGGGAGAGGGGACAATGAGCAGTTCTTC
CDR3 protein: CAWTVGRGDNEQFF

J gene: TRBJ2-7
D gene: -
clone size: -
V gene: TRBV13
CDR3 DNA: TGTGCCAGCAGCTTAAGGGGGGGAGCATACGAGCAGTACTTC
CDR3 protein: CASSLRGGAYEQYF

J gene: TRBJ2-7
D gene: TRBD1
clone size: -
V gene: TRBV19
CDR3 DNA: TGTGCCAGTAGGTTTCGGGGACAGGGCCCCTACGAGCAGTACTTC
CDR3 protein: CASRFRGQGPYEQYF

J gene: TRBJ2-7
D gene: -
clone size: -
V gene: TRBV19
CDR3 DNA: TGTGCCAGTAGCCTCGGGTTGGCCTACGAGCAGTACTTC
CDR3 protein: CASSLGLAYEQYF

J gene: TRBJ2-7
D gene: -
clone size: -
V gene: TRBV2
CDR3 DNA: TGTGCCACTTATTCGGGACGGTCCTACGAGCAGTACTTC
CDR3 protein: CATYSGRSYEQYF

J gene: TRBJ2-5
D gene: -
clone size: -
V gene: TRBV28
CDR3 DNA: TGTGCCAGCAGTTCCCTTCTCGTCGGTGTGGAGACCCAGTACTTC
CDR3 protein: CASSSLLVGVETQYF

J gene: TRBJ1-2
D gene: -
clone size: -
V gene: TRBV28
CDR3 DNA: TGTGCCAGCAGTTTGTTTACGGGAGGCGATGGCTACACCTTC
CDR3 protein: CASSLFTGGDGYTF

J gene: TRBJ2-1
D gene: -
clone size: -
V gene: TRBV5-1
CDR3 DNA: TGCGCCAGCAGCCAGTCAGGAGGTGAGCAGTTCTTC
CDR3 protein: CASSQSGGEQFF

J gene: TRBJ2-7
D gene: TRBD1
clone size: -
V gene: TRBV7-2
CDR3 DNA: TGTGCCAGCAGCTCCCGGACAGGGTACGACGAGCAGTACTTC
CDR3 protein: CASSSRTGYDEQYF

J gene: TRBJ1-1
D gene: TRBD1
clone size: once
V gene: TRBV29-1
CDR3 DNA: TGCAGCGTTAGGACAGGGCGGACTGAAGCTTTCTTT
CDR3 protein: CSVRTGRTEAFF

J gene: TRBJ1-2
D gene: -
clone size: once
V gene: TRBV5-1
CDR3 DNA: TGCGCCAGCAGCTTACGAGCCAATTCTAACTATGGCTACACCTTC
CDR3 protein: CASSLRANSNYGYTF

J gene: TRBJ2-6
D gene: TRBD1
clone size: -
V gene: TRBV28
CDR3 DNA: TGTGCCAGCAGGAACCAGGGGGCGGCTGGGGCCAACGTCCTGACTTTC
CDR3 protein: CASRNQGAAGANVLTF

J gene: TRBJ1-5
D gene: -
clone size: -
V gene: TRBV7-2
CDR3 DNA: TGTGCCAGCAGCTTCATGGGTGATCAGCCCCAGCATTTT
CDR3 protein: CASSFMGDQPQHF

J gene: TRBJ1-1
D gene: TRBD1
clone size: -
V gene: TRBV6-6
CDR3 DNA: TGTGCCACCAATCCAGGGGGAATGAACACTGAAGCTTTCTTT
CDR3 protein: CATNPGGMNTEAFF

J gene: TRBJ2-7
D gene: -
clone size: -
V gene: TRBV19
CDR3 DNA: TGTGCCAGTAGTATAGAGGACAGTTACGAGCAGTACTTC
CDR3 protein: CASSIEDSYEQYF

J gene: TRBJ2-7
D gene: TRBD2
clone size: -
V gene: TRBV6-1
CDR3 DNA: TGTGCCAGCAAGACTAGCGGGAGCTACGAGCAGTACTTC
CDR3 protein: CASKTSGSYEQYF

J gene: TRBJ1-4
D gene: -
clone size: -
V gene: TRBV6-1
CDR3 DNA: TGTGCCAGCAGTGAAAGGTCGGGGGCTATAGGTGAAAAACTGTTTTTT
CDR3 protein: CASSERSGAIGEKLFF

J gene: TRBJ2-7
D gene: -
clone size: -
V gene: TRBV21-1
CDR3 DNA: TGTGCCAGCAGCAAAGGGGGAGGGTCAGGCGAGCAGTACTTC
CDR3 protein: CASSKGGGSGEQYF

J gene: TRBJ2-1
D gene: TRBD2
clone size: -
V gene: TRBV5-1
CDR3 DNA: TGCGCCAGCAGCAAGGAGGCGGGAGGGTACAATGAGCAGTTCTTC
CDR3 protein: CASSKEAGGYNEQFF

J gene: TRBJ2-7
D gene: TRBD2
clone size: -
V gene: TRBV25-1
CDR3 DNA: TGTGCCAGCAGTGTGGCGGGGGGGAAGAACGAGCAGTACTTC
CDR3 protein: CASSVAGGKNEQYF

J gene: TRBJ2-1
D gene: TRBD1
clone size: once
V gene: TRBV15
CDR3 DNA: TGTGCCACCAGCATACGGACAGGGCCCGATGAGCAGTTCTTC
CDR3 protein: CATSIRTGPDEQFF

J gene: TRBJ2-6
D gene: -
clone size: -
V gene: TRBV28
CDR3 DNA: TGTGCCAGCAGATGGGGGTCTGGGGCCAACGTCCTGACTTTC
CDR3 protein: CASRWGSGANVLTF

J gene: TRBJ2-7
D gene: TRBD2
clone size: -
V gene: TRBV30
CDR3 DNA: TGTGCCTCCACACCCGGGACTAGCGGGAGGGGCCCCCCTTGGGAGCAGTACTTC
CDR3 protein: CASTPGTSGRGPPWEQYF

J gene: TRBJ1-2
D gene: -
clone size: once
V gene: TRBV28
CDR3 DNA: TGTGCCAGCAGTTTATCCGGAGGACAGTCCTATGGCTACACCTTC
CDR3 protein: CASSLSGGQSYGYTF

J gene: TRBJ1-1
D gene: -
clone size: -
V gene: TRBV5-4
CDR3 DNA: TGTGCCAGCAGCTTGGGGGGGAAAAACACTGAAGCTTTCTTT
CDR3 protein: CASSLGGKNTEAFF

J gene: TRBJ2-1
D gene: -
clone size: -
V gene: TRBV18
CDR3 DNA: TGTGCCAGCTCACCACCCCCACCGTCCTACAATGAGCAGTTCTTC
CDR3 protein: CASSPPPPSYNEQFF

J gene: TRBJ2-7
D gene: -
clone size: -
V gene: TRBV11-2
CDR3 DNA: TGTGCCAGCAGCTTAGATACACTCTACGAGCAGTACTTC
CDR3 protein: CASSLDTLYEQYF

J gene: TRBJ2-5
D gene: -
clone size: -
V gene: TRBV5-1
CDR3 DNA: TGCGCCAGCAGCTGGGAAGGGTATCAAGAGACCCAGTACTTC
CDR3 protein: CASSWEGYQETQYF

J gene: TRBJ2-3
D gene: TRBD2
clone size: -
V gene: TRBV9
CDR3 DNA: TGTGCCAGCAGCGTATCGGTCGGGAGGGCAGATACGCAGTATTTT
CDR3 protein: CASSVSVGRADTQYF

J gene: TRBJ1-2
D gene: -
clone size: -
V gene: TRBV19
CDR3 DNA: TGTGCCAGTAAAGAAGCGTATGGCTACACCTTC
CDR3 protein: CASKEAYGYTF